Listed here are 17 T cell receptor beta chains from one sample, sequenced in a study of cytomegalovirus exposure and HLA in healthy donors. It was with 60 Vbeta and 13 Jbeta primers that the PCR ran. Sequencing used immunoSEQ multiplex PCR; TCRdb keeps in-frame clones, though not all of them. The sample has over 200,000 clones; 75% to 85% are singletons. The sequenced material came from PBMCs. The receptors come from a woman aged 60-75 years in good health and CMV-seropositive.

This chain links TRBV7-3 with TRBJ2-1; 10 nucleotides line up with TRBD2. J was trimmed by 7 bases and V by 5 bases; bases with no gene match: 8. Germline assignment: CDR1 SGHTA and CDR2 FQGTGA. This CDR3 has 15 residues. The CDR3, as DNA: TGTGCCAGCAGCCCAGCGGGGGGGCCGAGAAATGAGCAGTTCTTC. It is translated as CASSPAGGPRNEQFF.

In its sample, this clone was seen a few times. The chain recombines TRBV27 with TRBJ2-6; D is undetermined. Germline lookup yields CDR1 MNHEY and CDR2 SMNVEV (reference sequence). This CDR3 region has 17 residues. Trimming removed 6 bases from V and 0 bases from J, with 15 bases in between. CDR3 loop: CASSKTESGSGANVLTF. For the CDR3, the DNA is TGTGCCAGCAGCAAGACGGAGTCTGGCTCTGGGGCCAACGTCCTGACTTTC.

This clone was detected only a few times. This chain connects TRBV29-1 to TRBJ2-1; 8 bases map to TRBD1. The CDR3 length is 13 residues. The V segment lost 7 bases and the J segment 0 bases; nucleotides outside the gene matches: 2. The germline CDR1 and CDR2 sequences are SQVTM and ANQGSEA. The CDR3 DNA reads as TGCAGCGGACAGGGGATCTCCTACAATGAGCAGTTCTTC. Protein: CSGQGISYNEQFF.

The chain joins TRBV7-9 to TRBJ1-4; D gene uncertain. The CDR3 sequence is 15 residues long. The V end lost 6 bases, the J end lost 5 bases, and 16 bases lay between the germline ends. Germline V gene data show CDR1 as SEHNR and CDR2 as FQNEAQ (reference sequence). CDR3 nucleotide sequence: TGTGCCAGCAGTGAGAGAGACAATCCCAATGAAAAACTGTTTTTT. Amino acids: CASSERDNPNEKLFF.

This clone turned up a few times. DNA for the CDR3: TGTGCCAGCAGCTTGGGACAGCTAGTCACCGGGGAGCTGTTTTTT. Translation: CASSLGQLVTGELFF. The chain carries TRBV5-5 and TRBJ2-2, with a tentative D call TRBD1 (5 bases). CDR3 size: 15 residues. With 0 bases removed from V and 4 bases from J, the gap between germline ends came to 10 bases. The germline V gene encodes CDR1 SGHKS and CDR2 YYEKEE (reference sequence).

This clone came up once. The chain has TRBV19 and TRBJ1-2; 8 positions match TRBD1. Per the germline V gene, CDR1 is LNHDA and CDR2 is SQIVND (reference sequence). With V trimmed by 5 bases and J by 6 bases, 5 bases remained unmatched. There are 13 residues in the CDR3. CDR3 bases: TGTGCCAGTAGTCCGGGACAGGCAAATGGCTACACCTTC. Residues: CASSPGQANGYTF.

The table lists this clone with a few counts. The chain employs TRBV5-6 and TRBJ1-6; D not certain. The CDR3 is 14 amino acids. V was shortened by 4 bases and J by 6 bases, with 11 bases between the two germline ends. Germline V gives CDR1 SGHDT, CDR2 YYEEEE. The DNA for the CDR3 is TGTGCCAGCAGCCCCATTTCCAGTAATTCACCCCTCCACTTT. It specifies CASSPISSNSPLHF.

The J gene is TRBJ1-1, the V gene TRBV5-4; 9 nucleotides align to TRBD1. J was trimmed by 1 base and V by 4 bases; bases with no gene match: 8. The CDR3 has 16 amino acids. CDR1 is SGHNT and CDR2 is YYREEE in the germline V gene (reference sequence). The CDR3 coding sequence is TGTGCCAGCAGCAACAGGGACAGGGAAGGGAACACTGAAGCTTTCTTT. Translation gives CASSNRDREGNTEAFF.

The chain couples TRBV7-6 to TRBJ2-5; 10 bases are shared with TRBD1. This CDR3 spans 15 amino acids. The trim removed 7 bases at V and 2 bases at J, leaving 7 bases unmatched. Germline CDR1 reads SGHVS; CDR2 reads FNYEAQ. CDR3 sequence: CASTWTGGRQETQYF. The CDR3 DNA is TGTGCCAGCACCTGGACAGGGGGGAGACAAGAGACCCAGTACTTC.

V is TRBV6-5 and J is TRBJ1-2; D is possibly TRBD1 (6 bases). Germline V lookup: CDR1 MNHEY, CDR2 SVGAGI. The CDR3 has 16 residues. V lost 2 bases, J lost 4 bases, and 17 bases lay in between. The CDR3 coding sequence is TGTGCCAGCAGTTACGGTAAGGGGGGGATCTGCTATGGCTACACCTTC. It codes for CASSYGKGGICYGYTF.

This chain connects TRBV6-4 to TRBJ2-1; 9 bases fit TRBD2. V trimming: 2 bases; J trimming: 14 bases; junction bases outside the gene matches: 4. Germline V CDR1 and CDR2: MRHNA, SNTAGT. The CDR3 has 12 residues. CDR3 coding DNA: TGTGCCAGCAGTGACAGCGGGGGGTGGAAGTTCTTC. Protein: CASSDSGGWKFF.

The V gene is TRBV7-3, the J gene TRBJ2-2; a possible D gene is TRBD2 (5 bases). Trimming took off 3 bases at V and 6 bases at J, with 11 bases between the two ends. Looked up from germline, CDR1 is SGHTA and CDR2 is FQGTGA. The CDR3 has 14 residues. Here the CDR3 reads CASSLNSVPGELFF. DNA of the CDR3: TGTGCCAGCAGCTTGAATAGCGTTCCCGGGGAGCTGTTTTTT.

The chain couples TRBV7-2 to TRBJ2-3, with 10 bases fitting TRBD1. The CDR3 has 18 amino acids. From germline, CDR1 is SGHTA and CDR2 FQGNSA. V gave up 1 base and J gave up 2 bases; unmatched junction bases: 9. The CDR3 sequence is CASSLGPWTGGFTDTQYF. DNA for the CDR3: TGTGCCAGCAGCTTAGGGCCCTGGACAGGGGGATTCACAGATACGCAGTATTTT. Variable domain in full (rest from reference TRBV7-2 and TRBJ2-3): GAGVSQSPSNKVTEKGKDVELRCDPISGHTALYWYRQSLGQGLEFLIYFQGNSAPDKSGLPSDRFSAERTGGSVSTLTIQRTQQEDSAVYLCASSLGPWTGGFTDTQYFGPGTRLTVL.

V is TRBV6-5 and J is TRBJ1-2, with D unresolved. Trimming stripped 0 bases from V and 8 bases from J, with 16 bases between. Germline CDR1 MNHEY, CDR2 SVGAGI. The CDR3 length is 15 residues. The CDR3: CASSYSVLQSNGYTF. The CDR3 coding sequence is TGTGCCAGCAGTTACTCGGTCTTACAGTCGAACGGCTACACCTTC.

On this clone itself: A read error may account for a junction end that differs from germline. The V call is TRBV28, the J call TRBJ2-3, with TRBD2 as a possible D gene (5 bases). Per germline, CDR1 MDHEN and CDR2 SYDVKM. The CDR3 has 14 residues. CDR3 coding DNA: TGTGCCAGCATTTTAGGTGGAGGATCAGATACGCAGTATTTT. It is translated as CASILGGGSDTQYF.

CDR3 DNA: TGTGCCAGCAGCTCGCCAGGGAAGGGCTACACCTTC. It translates to CASSSPGKGYTF. The chain couples TRBV28 to TRBJ1-2, with D perhaps TRBD1 (5 bases). This CDR3 is 12 amino acids long. The V end lost 6 bases, the J end lost 8 bases, and 13 bases lay between the germline ends. The germline gives CDR1 MDHEN, CDR2 SYDVKM.

V and J are TRBV4-3 and TRBJ2-1, with D possibly being TRBD2 (6 bases). Trimming stripped 2 bases from V and 6 bases from J, with 20 bases between. Germline V gives CDR1 LGHNA, CDR2 YSLEER. The CDR3 spans 17 residues. CDR3: CASSQSPRGFTGNEQFF. CDR3 coding DNA: TGCGCCAGCAGCCAATCGCCCCGGGGGTTCACGGGCAATGAGCAGTTCTTC.